What follows are 19 T cell receptor beta chains derived from one specimen sequenced in a study of identical twins. TCRdb re-derived calls from the 5' RACE reads in MiXCR, one entry per CDR3 protein. The sample shows fewer than 550,000 distinct CDR3 sequences, about 16% of them seen only once. The same data also went into a second study, on yellow fever vaccine responses in identical twins.

Sequencing was performed on CD4+ T cells sorted from blood. The source is a woman under 30 in good health.

There are many counts of this clonotype. J is TRBJ2-1 and V is TRBV5-1, with D possibly TRBD2 on 6 matching bases. CDR1 SGHRS and CDR2 YFSETQ come from the germline V gene. The length of the CDR3 is 15 residues. Trimming cost V 2 bases and J 7 bases, with 16 bases left between them. CDR3 DNA sequence: TGCGCCAGCAGCTTCTTAGCGGCTTCGGGAAATGAGCAGTTCTTC. This gives the protein CASSFLAASGNEQFF. Together with reference TRBV5-1 and TRBJ2-1, the CDR3 gives the full variable domain: KAGVTQTPRYLIKTRGQQVTLSCSPISGHRSVSWYQQTPGQGLQFLFEYFSETQRNKGNFPGRFSGRQFSNSRSEMNVSTLELGDSALYLCASSFLAASGNEQFFGPGTRLTVL.

The gene calls are TRBV7-6 and TRBJ2-5; D possibly corresponds to TRBD2 (6 bases). Germline V gene lookup returns CDR1 SGHVS and CDR2 FNYEAQ. Trimming stripped 2 bases from V and 3 bases from J, with 16 bases between. The CDR3 sequence is 16 residues long. In DNA form, the CDR3 reads TGTGCCAGCAGCTTACGTCCCCTAGCGAGCGAAGAGACCCAGTACTTC. Its protein product is CASSLRPLASEETQYF. The whole variable domain, filled in from reference TRBV7-6 and TRBJ2-5, reads GAGVSQSPRYKVTKRGQDVALRCDPISGHVSLYWYRQALGQGPEFLTYFNYEAQQDKSGLPNDRFSAERPEGSISTLTIQRTEQRDSAMYRCASSLRPLASEETQYFGPGTRLLVL.

This clonotype was seen a few times. The chain is built from TRBV20-1 and TRBJ2-2; 9 nucleotides agree with TRBD2. The junction had 5 bases not matched to a gene; V was cut back by 1 base and J by 2 bases. The CDR3 spans 16 residues. Germline CDR1 DFQATT, CDR2 SNEGSKA (reference sequence). CDR3 coding DNA: TGCAGTGCTAGAGTCCCTAGCGGGACCAACACCGGGGAGCTGTTTTTT. Its protein product is CSARVPSGTNTGELFF.

The chain combines TRBV11-2 with TRBJ2-1; D gene ambiguous. V was cut by 2 bases and J by 6 bases, with 8 bases left in between. This CDR3 is 13 amino acids long. The germline V gene encodes CDR1 SGHAT and CDR2 FQNNGV. CDR3 amino acids: CASSLSLGNEQFF. The CDR3 nucleotides are TGTGCCAGCAGCTTAAGTCTCGGCAATGAGCAGTTCTTC.

There are many counts of this clonotype. The chain combines TRBV12-3 or TRBV12-4 with TRBJ2-5, with a weak D call TRBD2 (6 bases). V lost 3 bases to trimming and J lost 2 bases, with 13 bases between them. This CDR3 spans 15 amino acids. The CDR3 DNA reads TGTGCCAGCAGTTTGCGGACTACCCTTCAAGAGACCCAGTACTTC. Amino acid sequence: CASSLRTTLQETQYF.

This clonotype occurred a few times. The chain is built from TRBV20-1 and TRBJ2-7, with D unresolved. The CDR3 has 14 residues. V was clipped by 6 bases and J by 0 bases, with 15 bases between them. Looked up from germline, CDR1 is DFQATT and CDR2 is SNEGSKA (reference sequence). The CDR3, as DNA: TGCAGTGCGCTCTCCGGGTCTTTCTCCTACGAGCAGTACTTC. It yields the protein CSALSGSFSYEQYF.

V usage is TRBV29-1 and J usage is TRBJ2-3; D is uncertain. V dropped 0 bases and J dropped 5 bases, with 0 bases sitting between them. The germline V gene has CDR1 SQVTM and CDR2 ANQGSEA. The CDR3 is 10 amino acids. This chain's CDR3 is CSVEEDTQYF. The CDR3 nucleotides read TGCAGCGTTGAAGAAGATACGCAGTATTTT.

This chain joins TRBV20-1 and TRBJ2-1, with TRBD2 as a possible D gene (5 bases). Per the germline V gene, CDR1 is DFQATT and CDR2 is SNEGSKA (reference sequence). This CDR3 is built from 12 residues. The V gene lost 6 bases and the J gene lost 9 bases, with 15 bases spanning the gap. For the CDR3, the DNA is TGCAGTGCCAGTGACGGGGTTGGTGAGCAGTTCTTC. This codes for CSASDGVGEQFF.

A few counts support this clonotype. The V and J genes are TRBV29-1 and TRBJ2-6; D not resolved. The V gene lost 5 bases and the J gene lost 2 bases, with 7 bases spanning the gap. The CDR3 spans 13 residues. Germline V gene sequence: CDR1 SQVTM, CDR2 ANQGSEA. In DNA form, the CDR3 reads TGCAGCGTTCAGGTTACTGGGGCCAACGTCCTGACTTTC. This encodes CSVQVTGANVLTF.

This clonotype was counted ten times or more. The V call is TRBV5-1, the J call TRBJ2-7; 8 bases fit TRBD1. Germline CDR1 is SGHRS and CDR2 is YFSETQ. The trim removed 4 bases at V and 7 bases at J, leaving 7 bases unmatched. The CDR3 spans 13 residues. The CDR3 bases are TGCGCCAGCAGCAACGGACAGGGAAGGGAGCAGTACGTC. Translation: CASSNGQGREQYV.

J is TRBJ2-5 and V is TRBV28; D possibly matches TRBD1 or TRBD2 (6 bases each). CDR3 length: 12 residues. CDR1 is MDHEN and CDR2 is SYDVKM in the germline V gene. V was shortened by 7 bases and J by 5 bases, with 11 bases between the two germline ends. The CDR3 sequence is CASIGGGETQYF. The CDR3 DNA is TGTGCCAGCATTGGAGGGGGGGAGACCCAGTACTTC.

This clonotype occurred many times. J is TRBJ2-3 and V is TRBV6-5; D is undetermined. This CDR3 has 11 amino acids. CDR1 is MNHEY and CDR2 is SVGAGI in the germline V gene. V was clipped by 11 bases and J by 6 bases, with 12 bases between them. In nucleotides, the CDR3 is TGTGCCTCCCGAGGTTTTGATACGCAGTATTTT. Protein product: CASRGFDTQYF.

Only a few counts were recorded for this clonotype. V usage is TRBV3-1 and J usage is TRBJ2-2; 10 bases are shared with TRBD2. V gave up 4 bases and J gave up 0 bases; unmatched junction bases: 5. CDR1 and CDR2 from the germline V gene are LGHDT and YNNKEL (reference sequence). CDR3 size: 17 residues. The CDR3 bases are TGTGCCAGCAGCCGACAAGGACTAGCGGCGAACACCGGGGAGCTGTTTTTT. Its protein is CASSRQGLAANTGELFF.

J is TRBJ2-1 and V is TRBV11-1; D perhaps matches TRBD2 (5 bases). The V and J ends lost 1 base and 0 bases respectively, with 13 bases between them. The length of the CDR3 is 17 residues. CDR1 SGHAT and CDR2 FQDESV come from the germline V gene (reference sequence). DNA for the CDR3: TGTGCCAGCAGCTTAGGGAGGATCGGAAGCTCCTACAATGAGCAGTTCTTC. Encoded protein: CASSLGRIGSSYNEQFF.

The sample holds a few counts of this clonotype. This chain links TRBV11-2 with TRBJ2-1; D may be TRBD1 (6 bases). Germline-derived CDR1 and CDR2 are SGHAT and FQNNGV. CDR3 size: 13 residues. V was shortened by 4 bases and J by 8 bases, with 12 bases between the two germline ends. CDR3 loop: CASSSPQGYEQFF. CDR3 bases: TGTGCCAGCAGCTCCCCCCAGGGGTATGAGCAGTTCTTC.

This clonotype has only a few counts. This chain links TRBV2 with TRBJ1-6; a weak D match, TRBD1 (5 bases). Germline V CDR1 and CDR2: SNHLY, FYNNEI. V lost 4 bases and J 9 bases, leaving 19 bases between the germline ends. The CDR3 extends over 16 amino acids. CDR3 DNA: TGTGCCAGCAGTGGTCAGACAGTTGAGGGATTTTCACCCCTCCACTTT. Protein sequence: CASSGQTVEGFSPLHF.

The table lists this clonotype with many counts. The rearrangement links TRBV12-3 or TRBV12-4 to TRBJ1-2, with 9 positions matching TRBD1. The J segment lost 4 bases and the V segment lost 6 bases, leaving 12 bases of the junction unmatched. This CDR3 comprises 16 residues. The CDR3, as DNA: TGTGCCAGCAGCTCCGGGACAGGGAGGATAGGCTATGGCTACACCTTC. It translates to CASSSGTGRIGYGYTF.

Only a few counts were recorded for this clonotype. The chain has TRBV20-1 and TRBJ2-1; TRBD2 is a possible D gene (5 bases). The germline V and J ends were trimmed by 2 bases and 4 bases, with 12 bases remaining between them. There are 14 residues in the CDR3. Germline CDR1 DFQATT, CDR2 SNEGSKA (reference sequence). This chain's CDR3 is CSARSPGLYNEQFF. CDR3 DNA: TGCAGTGCTAGATCCCCCGGACTGTACAATGAGCAGTTCTTC.

The DNA of the CDR3 is TGCGCCAGCAGCCCCGCCGGGGGGTCGGCTGAAGCTTTCTTT. This codes for CASSPAGGSAEAFF. The V gene is TRBV5-1, the J gene TRBJ1-1; tentative D call: TRBD1 (5 bases). CDR1 and CDR2 from the germline V gene are SGHRS and YFSETQ. Trimming left V 4 bases short and J 6 bases short, with 16 bases between. CDR3 length: 14 residues.